Below are 2 T cell receptor beta chains sequenced from a single sample in a study of T cell responses to AZD1222 COVID-19 vaccine. Libraries were prepared by immunoSEQ multiplex PCR; TCRdb keeps only in-frame clonotypes and omits some of them. The repertoire holds 65,000 to 100,000 clones, less than 95% seen once, with roughly 8% in the top ten. Source: peripheral blood, taken 28 days after the second AZD1222 dose. Receptors were obtained from an adult who received the AZD1222 COVID-19 vaccine.

Judged by abundance, this clone is medium-sized. The gene calls are TRBV24-1 and TRBJ2-5, with D possibly being TRBD2 (5 bases). Trimming removed 2 bases at V and 3 bases at J, with 6 bases between. This CDR3 has 13 amino acids. Germline-derived CDR1 and CDR2 are KGHDR and SFDVKD. The CDR3 coding sequence is TGTGCCACCAGTGATTACGGGGAAGAGACCCAGTACTTC. Its translation is CATSDYGEETQYF.

This clone was recorded once. V usage is TRBV30 and J usage is TRBJ1-2, with D hard to call. This CDR3 contains 14 residues. CDR1 and CDR2 (germline): GTSNPN, SVGIG (reference sequence). Between the trimmed V and J ends, which lost 4 bases and 8 bases, there was a span of 20 bases. The CDR3 spells CAWNTLAITGGYTF. CDR3 bases: TGTGCCTGGAACACGCTGGCGATCACTGGGGGCTACACCTTC.